One T cell receptor beta chain is described in this entry. Its antigen is still unknown. This record comes from a study of OX40 agonist ivuxolimab in advanced cancers. The overall study: Intravenous ivuxolimab was administered to patients every 2 weeks at 0.01 to 10 mg/kg. Patients were roughly 83% male with ages roughly 23 to 79, mean 60. General observations from the study: CD4+ and CD8+ blood T cells expanded clonally by week 6 at 0.1 to 3.0 mg/kg.

Clones were sequenced by immunoSEQ multiplex PCR, and TCRdb holds only the in-frame ones, with some missing. The sample contains 50,000 to 70,000 clones, approximately 89% of which appear only once. Trimming shortened V by 3 bases and J by 4 bases, and 7 bases separated the two germline ends. CDR3 length equals 13 residues. Germline V gene data show CDR1 as SGHTA and CDR2 as FQGNSA. Specimen: CD4+ or CD8+ T cells sorted from blood, collected in a trial of the OX40 agonist ivuxolimab. The chain joins TRBV7-2 to TRBJ1-5; no clear D. The sequence came from an adult with an advanced solid tumor such as melanoma, head and neck, liver or kidney cancer. The CDR3 spells CASSFGVNQPQHF. The CDR3 DNA reads TGTGCCAGCAGCTTCGGGGTTAATCAGCCCCAGCATTTT.